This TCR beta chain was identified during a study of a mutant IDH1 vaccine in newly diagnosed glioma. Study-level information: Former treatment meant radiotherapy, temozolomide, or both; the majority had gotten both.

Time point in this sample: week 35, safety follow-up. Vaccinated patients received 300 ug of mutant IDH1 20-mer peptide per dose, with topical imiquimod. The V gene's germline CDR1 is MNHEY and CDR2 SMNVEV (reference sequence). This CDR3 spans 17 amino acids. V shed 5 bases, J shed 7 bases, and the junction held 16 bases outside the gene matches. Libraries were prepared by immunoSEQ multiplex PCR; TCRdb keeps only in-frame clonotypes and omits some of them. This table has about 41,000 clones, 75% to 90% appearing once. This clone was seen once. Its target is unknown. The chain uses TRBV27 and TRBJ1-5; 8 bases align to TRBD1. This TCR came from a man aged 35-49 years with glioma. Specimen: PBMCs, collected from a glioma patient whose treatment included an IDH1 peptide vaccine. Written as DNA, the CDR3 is TGTGCCAGCAGTCCTTGGACAGGGAACGGTCCTGGGCAGCCCCAGCATTTT. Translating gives CASSPWTGNGPGQPQHF.